This TCR beta chain came from a study of blood T cell repertoires in COVID-19. The junction had 4 bases not matched to a gene; V was cut back by 4 bases and J by 3 bases. CDR1 SNHLY and CDR2 FYNNEI come from the germline V gene. The CDR3 spans 15 residues. Profiling relied on immunoSEQ multiplex PCR, and the TCRdb table lists in-frame clones only, not all of them. The profile shows about 250,000 clones, 88% of them singletons. The source is a man aged 80 or over with acute or convalescent COVID-19. The chain has TRBV2 and TRBJ1-2; TRBD1 matches at 11 bases. The sequenced material came from peripheral blood. The CDR3, as DNA: TGTGCCAGCAGTGGACTGGGACAGGGGGACTATGGCTACACCTTC. Translation gives CASSGLGQGDYGYTF.